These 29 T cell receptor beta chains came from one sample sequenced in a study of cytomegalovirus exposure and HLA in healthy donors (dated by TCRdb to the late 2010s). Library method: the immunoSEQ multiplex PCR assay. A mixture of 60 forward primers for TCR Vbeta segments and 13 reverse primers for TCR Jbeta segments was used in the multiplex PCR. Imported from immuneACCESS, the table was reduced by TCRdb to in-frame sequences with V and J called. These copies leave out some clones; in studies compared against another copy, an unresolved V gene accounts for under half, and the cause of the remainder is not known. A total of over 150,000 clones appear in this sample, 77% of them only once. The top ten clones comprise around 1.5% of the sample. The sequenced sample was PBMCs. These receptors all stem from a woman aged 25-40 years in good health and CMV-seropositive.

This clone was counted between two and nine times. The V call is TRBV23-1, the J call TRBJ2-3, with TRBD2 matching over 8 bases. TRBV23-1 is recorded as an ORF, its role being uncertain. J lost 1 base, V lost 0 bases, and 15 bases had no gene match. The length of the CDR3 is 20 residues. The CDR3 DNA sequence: TGCGCCAGCAGTCAATCGGAGGGGAAGGCGGGAGGTCCCTGCACAGATACGCAGTATTTT. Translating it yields CASSQSEGKAGGPCTDTQYF.

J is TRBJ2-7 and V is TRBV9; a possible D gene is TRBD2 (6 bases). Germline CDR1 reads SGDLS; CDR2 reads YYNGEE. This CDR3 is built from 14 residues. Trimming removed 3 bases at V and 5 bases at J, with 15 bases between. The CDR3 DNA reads TGTGCCAGCAGCGCCGGACTAATGGGCCACGAGCAGTACTTC. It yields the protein CASSAGLMGHEQYF.

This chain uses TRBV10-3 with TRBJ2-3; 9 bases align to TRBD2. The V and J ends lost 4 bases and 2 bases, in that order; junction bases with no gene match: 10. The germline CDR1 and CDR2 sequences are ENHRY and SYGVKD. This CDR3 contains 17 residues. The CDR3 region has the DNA TGTGCCATCAGTGCCCGACTAGCGGACTACCTCACAGATACGCAGTATTTT. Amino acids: CAISARLADYLTDTQYF.

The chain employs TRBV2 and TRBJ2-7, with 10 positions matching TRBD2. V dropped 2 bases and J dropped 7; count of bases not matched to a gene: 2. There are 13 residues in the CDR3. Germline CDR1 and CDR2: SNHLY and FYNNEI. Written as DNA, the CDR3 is TGTGCCAGCAGTGAATCACTAGCGGGGGAGCAGTACTTC. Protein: CASSESLAGEQYF. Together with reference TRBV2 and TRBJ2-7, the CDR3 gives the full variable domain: EPEVTQTPSHQVTQMGQEVILRCVPISNHLYFYWYRQILGQKVEFLVSFYNNEISEKSEIFDDQFSVERPDGSNFTLKIRSTKLEDSAMYFCASSESLAGEQYFGPGTRLTVT.

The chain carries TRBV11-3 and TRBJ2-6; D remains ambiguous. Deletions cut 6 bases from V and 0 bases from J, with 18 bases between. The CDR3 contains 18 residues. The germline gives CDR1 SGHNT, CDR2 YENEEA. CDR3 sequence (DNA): TGTGCCAGCAGGCAACGAGAGTCCTCCCTCTCTGGGGCCAACGTCCTGACTTTC. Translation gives CASRQRESSLSGANVLTF.

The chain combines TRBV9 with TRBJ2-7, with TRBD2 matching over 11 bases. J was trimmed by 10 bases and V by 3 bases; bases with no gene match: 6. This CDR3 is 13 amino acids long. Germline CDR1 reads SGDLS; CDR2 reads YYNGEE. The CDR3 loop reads CASSAGTSGTQYF. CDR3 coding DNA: TGTGCCAGCAGCGCCGGGACTAGCGGAACACAGTACTTC.

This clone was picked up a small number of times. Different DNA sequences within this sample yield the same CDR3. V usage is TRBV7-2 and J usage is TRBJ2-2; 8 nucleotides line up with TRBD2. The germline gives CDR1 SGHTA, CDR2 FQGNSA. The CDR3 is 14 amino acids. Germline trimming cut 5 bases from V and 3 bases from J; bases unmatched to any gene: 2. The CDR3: CASSRGGDTGELFF. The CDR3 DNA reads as TGTGCCAGCAGCCGGGGGGGAGACACCGGGGAGCTGTTTTTT. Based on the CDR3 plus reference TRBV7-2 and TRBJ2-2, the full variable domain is GAGVSQSPSNKVTEKGKDVELRCDPISGHTALYWYRQSLGQGLEFLIYFQGNSAPDKSGLPSDRFSAERTGGSVSTLTIQRTQQEDSAVYLCASSRGGDTGELFFGEGSRLTVL.

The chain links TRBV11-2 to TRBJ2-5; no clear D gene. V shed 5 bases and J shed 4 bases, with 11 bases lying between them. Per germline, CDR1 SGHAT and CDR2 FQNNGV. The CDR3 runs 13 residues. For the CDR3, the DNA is TGTGCCAGCAGCCTGAGTACCCGAGAGACCCAGTACTTC. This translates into CASSLSTRETQYF.

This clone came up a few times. CDR3: CASSAPAGAGGELFF. The CDR3 nucleotides are TGTGCCAGCAGCGCACCGGCCGGCGCGGGCGGGGAGCTGTTTTTT. The chain uses TRBV5-6 and TRBJ2-2; a possible D gene is TRBD2 (5 bases). This CDR3 contains 15 residues. Germline CDR1 and CDR2: SGHDT and YYEEEE. The V end lost 4 bases, the J end lost 7 bases, and 17 bases lay between the germline ends.

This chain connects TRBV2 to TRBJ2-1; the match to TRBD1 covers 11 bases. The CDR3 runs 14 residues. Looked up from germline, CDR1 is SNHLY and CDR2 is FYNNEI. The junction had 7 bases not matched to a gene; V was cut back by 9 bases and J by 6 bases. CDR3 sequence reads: CARDRGPAGNEQFF. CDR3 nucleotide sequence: TGTGCCAGGGACAGGGGGCCCGCCGGCAATGAGCAGTTCTTC. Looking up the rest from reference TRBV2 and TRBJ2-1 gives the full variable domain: EPEVTQTPSHQVTQMGQEVILRCVPISNHLYFYWYRQILGQKVEFLVSFYNNEISEKSEIFDDQFSVERPDGSNFTLKIRSTKLEDSAMYFCARDRGPAGNEQFFGPGTRLTVL.

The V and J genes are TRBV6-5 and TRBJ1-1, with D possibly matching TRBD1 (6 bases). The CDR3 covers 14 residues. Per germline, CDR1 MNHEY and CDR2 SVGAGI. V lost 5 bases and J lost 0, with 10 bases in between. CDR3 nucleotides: TGTGCCAGCAGTGTTACAGGGCTGAACACTGAAGCTTTCTTT. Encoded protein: CASSVTGLNTEAFF.

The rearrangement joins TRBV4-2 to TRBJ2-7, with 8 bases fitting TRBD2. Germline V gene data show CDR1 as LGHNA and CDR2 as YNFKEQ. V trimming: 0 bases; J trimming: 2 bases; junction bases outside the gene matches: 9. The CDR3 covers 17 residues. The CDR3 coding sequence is TGTGCCAGCAGCCAAGATATGAGCGGGAGTCCCCCCTACGAGCAGTACTTC. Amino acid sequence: CASSQDMSGSPPYEQYF.

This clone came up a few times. The CDR3 protein is CASSLASSGSIYEQYF. The CDR3 DNA is TGTGCCAGCAGCTTAGCTAGTAGCGGGAGCATCTACGAGCAGTACTTC. This chain links TRBV7-2 with TRBJ2-7; 9 nucleotides align to TRBD2. CDR1 SGHTA and CDR2 FQGNSA come from the germline V gene. Unmatched junction bases numbered 6, after V lost 0 bases and J lost 3 bases. This CDR3 has 16 amino acids. Full variable domain (missing parts from reference TRBV7-2 and TRBJ2-7): GAGVSQSPSNKVTEKGKDVELRCDPISGHTALYWYRQSLGQGLEFLIYFQGNSAPDKSGLPSDRFSAERTGGSVSTLTIQRTQQEDSAVYLCASSLASSGSIYEQYFGPGTRLTVT.

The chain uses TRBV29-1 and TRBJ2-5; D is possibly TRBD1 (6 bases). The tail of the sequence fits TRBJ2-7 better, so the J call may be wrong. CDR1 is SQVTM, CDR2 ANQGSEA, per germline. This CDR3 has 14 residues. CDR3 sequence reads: CSVEDEGVAYEQYF. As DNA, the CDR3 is TGCAGCGTTGAAGATGAGGGGGTGGCCTACGAGCAGTACTTC.

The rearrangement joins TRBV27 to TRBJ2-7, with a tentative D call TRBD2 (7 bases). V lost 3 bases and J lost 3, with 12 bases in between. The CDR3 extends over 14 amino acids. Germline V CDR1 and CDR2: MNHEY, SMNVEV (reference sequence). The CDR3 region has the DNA TGTGCCAGCAGTTTTAGGGGGGAGGGCTACGAGCAGTACTTC. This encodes CASSFRGEGYEQYF.

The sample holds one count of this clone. CDR3 sequence: CASSPAGGTEAFF. CDR3 DNA sequence: TGTGCCAGCAGCCCAGCTGGGGGGACTGAAGCTTTCTTT. This chain links TRBV28 with TRBJ1-1; weak D call: TRBD1 (5 bases). V gave up 6 bases and J gave up 5 bases, with 13 bases separating them. Germline V lookup: CDR1 MDHEN, CDR2 SYDVKM. The CDR3 totals 13 residues.

The DNA of the CDR3 is TGTGCCTGCCCCGCAGGGGGTAATGAAAAACTGTTTTTT. It encodes CACPAGGNEKLFF. The genes are TRBV30 and TRBJ1-4; 7 positions agree with TRBD1. Germline lookup yields CDR1 GTSNPN and CDR2 SVGIG (reference sequence). Trimming at V came to 6 bases and at J to 4 bases, leaving 5 bases not matched to a gene. This CDR3 contains 13 residues.

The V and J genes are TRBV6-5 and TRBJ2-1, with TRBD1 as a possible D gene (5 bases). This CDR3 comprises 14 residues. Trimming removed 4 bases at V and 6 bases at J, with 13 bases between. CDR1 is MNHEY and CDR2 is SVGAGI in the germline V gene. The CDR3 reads CASSWTPRSNEQFF. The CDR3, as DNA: TGTGCCAGCAGTTGGACACCCCGGAGCAATGAGCAGTTCTTC.

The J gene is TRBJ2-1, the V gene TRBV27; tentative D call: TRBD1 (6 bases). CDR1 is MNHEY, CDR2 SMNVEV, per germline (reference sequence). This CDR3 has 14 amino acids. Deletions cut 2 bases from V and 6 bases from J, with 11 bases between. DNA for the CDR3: TGTGCCAGCAGTTTAGGAGACAGGACCAATGAGCAGTTCTTC. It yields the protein CASSLGDRTNEQFF.

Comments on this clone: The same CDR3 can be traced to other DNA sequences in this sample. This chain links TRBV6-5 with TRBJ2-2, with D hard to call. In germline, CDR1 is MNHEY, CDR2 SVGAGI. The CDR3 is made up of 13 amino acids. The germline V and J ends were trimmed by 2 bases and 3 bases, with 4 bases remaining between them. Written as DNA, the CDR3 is TGTGCCAGCAGTTACCACTACACCGGGGAGCTGTTTTTT. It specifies CASSYHYTGELFF.

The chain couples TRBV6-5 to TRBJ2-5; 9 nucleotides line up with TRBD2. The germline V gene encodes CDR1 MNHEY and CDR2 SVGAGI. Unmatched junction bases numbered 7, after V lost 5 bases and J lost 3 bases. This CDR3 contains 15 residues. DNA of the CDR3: TGTGCCAGCAGTCACACCGGGACTAGCAAAGAGACCCAGTACTTC. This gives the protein CASSHTGTSKETQYF.

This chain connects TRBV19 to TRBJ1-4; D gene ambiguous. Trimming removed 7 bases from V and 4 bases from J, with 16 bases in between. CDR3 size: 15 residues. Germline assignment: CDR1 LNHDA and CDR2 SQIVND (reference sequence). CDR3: CASTHSRVLNEKLFF. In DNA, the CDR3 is TGTGCCAGTACCCACTCCCGTGTCCTTAATGAAAAACTGTTTTTT.

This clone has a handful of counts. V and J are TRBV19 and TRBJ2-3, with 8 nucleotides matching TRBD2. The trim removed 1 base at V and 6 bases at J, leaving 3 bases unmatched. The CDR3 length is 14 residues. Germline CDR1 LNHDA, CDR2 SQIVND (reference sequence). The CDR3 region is CASSIAGGLDTQYF. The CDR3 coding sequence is TGTGCCAGTAGTATAGCGGGAGGGTTGGATACGCAGTATTTT.

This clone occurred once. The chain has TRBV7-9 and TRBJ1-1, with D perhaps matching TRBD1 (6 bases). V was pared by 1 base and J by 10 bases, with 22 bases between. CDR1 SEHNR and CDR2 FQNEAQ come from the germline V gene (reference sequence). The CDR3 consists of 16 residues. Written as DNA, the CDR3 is TGTGCCAGCAGCTTAGTCCTTGGGATGGGGGCACGGGGAGCTTTCTTT. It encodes CASSLVLGMGARGAFF.

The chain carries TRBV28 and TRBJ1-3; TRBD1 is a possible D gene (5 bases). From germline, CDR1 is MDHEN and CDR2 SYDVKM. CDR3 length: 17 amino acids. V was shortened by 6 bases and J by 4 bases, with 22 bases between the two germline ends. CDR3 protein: CASREVGGKGSGNTIYF. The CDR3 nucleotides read TGTGCCAGCAGGGAGGTTGGAGGGAAGGGGTCGGGAAACACCATATATTTT.

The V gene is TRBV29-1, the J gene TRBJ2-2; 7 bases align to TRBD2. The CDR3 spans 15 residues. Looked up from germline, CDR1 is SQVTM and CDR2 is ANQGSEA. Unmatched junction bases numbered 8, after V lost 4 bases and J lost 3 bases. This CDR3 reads CSVVEGGEYTGELFF. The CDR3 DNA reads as TGCAGCGTTGTGGAGGGAGGGGAATACACCGGGGAGCTGTTTTTT.

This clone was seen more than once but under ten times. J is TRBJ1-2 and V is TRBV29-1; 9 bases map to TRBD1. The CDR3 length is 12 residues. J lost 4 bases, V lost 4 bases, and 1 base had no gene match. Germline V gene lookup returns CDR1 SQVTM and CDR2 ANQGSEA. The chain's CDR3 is CSVGDRVYGYTF. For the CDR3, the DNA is TGCAGCGTTGGGGACAGGGTCTATGGCTACACCTTC.

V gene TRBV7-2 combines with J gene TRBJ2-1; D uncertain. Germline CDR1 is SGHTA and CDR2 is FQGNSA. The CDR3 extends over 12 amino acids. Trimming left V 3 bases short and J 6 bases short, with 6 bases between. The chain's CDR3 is CASSFIFNEQFF. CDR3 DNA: TGTGCCAGCAGCTTTATTTTCAATGAGCAGTTCTTC.

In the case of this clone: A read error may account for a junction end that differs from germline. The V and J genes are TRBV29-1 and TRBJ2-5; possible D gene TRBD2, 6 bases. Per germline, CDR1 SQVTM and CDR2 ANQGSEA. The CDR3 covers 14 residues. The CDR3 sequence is CSVELREIQKTQYF. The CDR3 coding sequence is TGCAGCGTTGAACTACGGGAGATCCAAAAGACCCAGTACTTC.